These 27 T cell receptor beta chains originate from one sample sequenced in a study of shared clonotypes between healthy human individuals (dated by TCRdb to the early 2020s). Library preparation used the immunoSEQ multiplex PCR assay. TCRdb limited this immuneACCESS table to in-frame rearrangements with V and J called. A share of clones is missing; checked studies link under half to unresolved V genes, and the rest is unexplained. The sample contains some 2 million clones, roughly 95% of them found a single time. Roughly 0.13% of the sample comes from the top ten. Sequenced input: naive CD4+ T cells sorted from blood. The sample's cell subset or site, from its label and the paper: CD45RA+ positively selected. All receptors derive from a man aged 18 to 29 in good health.

This chain joins TRBV5-6 and TRBJ2-1; 9 positions agree with TRBD1. Germline CDR1 SGHDT, CDR2 YYEEEE. CDR3 length: 14 residues. J lost 7 bases, V lost 3 bases, and 5 bases had no gene match. The CDR3 DNA is TGTGCCAGCAGCTGGGGACAGGGACCTAATGAGCAGTTCTTC. Translated, it gives CASSWGQGPNEQFF.

The rearrangement uses TRBV28 and TRBJ2-7; tentative D call: TRBD1 (6 bases). Trimming stripped 8 bases from V and 2 bases from J, with 13 bases between. CDR1 and CDR2 (germline): MDHEN, SYDVKM. The CDR3 is made up of 13 amino acids. For the CDR3, the DNA is TGTGCCAGCGTACCGGGACATACCTACGAGCAGTACTTC. Residues: CASVPGHTYEQYF.

The chain combines TRBV6-1 with TRBJ1-3, with D unclear. The CDR3 loop spans 15 amino acids. With 2 bases removed from V and 0 bases from J, the gap between germline ends came to 8 bases. Germline V lookup: CDR1 MNHNS, CDR2 SASEGT. The CDR3: CASSETVTSGNTIYF. Written as DNA, the CDR3 is TGTGCCAGCAGTGAAACAGTGACCTCTGGAAACACCATATATTTT.

The chain joins TRBV5-4 to TRBJ1-1, with D perhaps TRBD1 (5 bases). Looked up from germline, CDR1 is SGHNT and CDR2 is YYREEE (reference sequence). The germline V and J ends were trimmed by 4 bases and 11 bases, with 12 bases remaining between them. The CDR3 is made up of 11 amino acids. CDR3 protein: CASSGGRAAFF. The CDR3 DNA reads as TGTGCCAGCAGCGGGGGGAGGGCGGCTTTCTTT.

The gene calls are TRBV19 and TRBJ1-2; D not resolved. Trimming took 4 bases from V and 2 from J, leaving 17 bases between them. Per the germline V gene, CDR1 is LNHDA and CDR2 is SQIVND (reference sequence). There are 16 residues in the CDR3. CDR3 nucleotides: TGTGCCAGTAGTACAGACCAGGCGGGGATAAACTATGGCTACACCTTC. Protein sequence: CASSTDQAGINYGYTF.

This clone was detected once. The junction shows a germline mismatch at one end, possibly a read error. This chain connects TRBV7-7 to TRBJ2-7, with 11 bases fitting TRBD1. The CDR3 loop spans 14 amino acids. CDR1 is SSHAT, CDR2 FNYEAQ, per germline (reference sequence). The CDR3 is CASSRDRGSSEQYF. The CDR3 region has the DNA TGTGCTAGCAGCCGGGACAGGGGGTCGAGCGAGCAGTACTTC.

The chain joins TRBV30 to TRBJ1-1, with D unresolved. This CDR3 is built from 14 residues. Trimming stripped 4 bases from V and 0 bases from J, with 12 bases between. CDR1 is GTSNPN and CDR2 is SVGIG in the germline V gene (reference sequence). DNA of the CDR3: TGTGCCTGGAAGAAGGAAATCATGAACACTGAAGCTTTCTTT. Its translation is CAWKKEIMNTEAFF.

Concerning this clone: Distinct nucleotide sequences in the sample also encode this CDR3. The CDR3, as DNA: TGTGCCAGCTCACCAGGGGGCGGTCAGCCCCAGCATTTT. Protein sequence: CASSPGGGQPQHF. This sequence joins TRBV18 and TRBJ1-5, with a tentative D call TRBD1 (6 bases). CDR1 and CDR2 (germline): KGHSH, LQKENI. Trimming removed 2 bases at V and 6 bases at J, with 8 bases between. The CDR3 length is 13 residues.

V gene TRBV5-1 combines with J gene TRBJ2-1; D gene unclear. The germline V gene encodes CDR1 SGHRS and CDR2 YFSETQ. V shed 1 base and J shed 4 bases, with 18 bases lying between them. This CDR3 is 17 amino acids long. The CDR3 spells CASSLLSSPSSYNEQFF. Written as DNA, the CDR3 is TGCGCCAGCAGCTTGCTGAGCTCTCCGTCGTCGTACAATGAGCAGTTCTTC.

The chain employs TRBV9 and TRBJ2-2, with D unresolved. V was shortened by 0 bases and J by 7 bases, with 10 bases between the two germline ends. This CDR3 has 14 residues. The germline gives CDR1 SGDLS, CDR2 YYNGEE. The CDR3: CASSVGLGSGELFF. The CDR3 DNA reads as TGTGCCAGCAGCGTAGGTCTGGGCAGCGGGGAGCTGTTTTTT. Based on the CDR3 plus reference TRBV9 and TRBJ2-2, the full variable domain is DSGVTQTPKHLITATGQRVTLRCSPRSGDLSVYWYQQSLDQGLQFLIQYYNGEERAKGNILERFSAQQFPDLHSELNLSSLELGDSALYFCASSVGLGSGELFFGEGSRLTVL.

This clone was picked up a small number of times. Other DNA sequences of this sample code for an identical CDR3. The chain joins TRBV2 to TRBJ2-7, with unresolved D. The CDR3 is 11 amino acids. The germline V and J ends were trimmed by 1 base and 6 bases, with 4 bases remaining between them. Germline values: CDR1 SNHLY, CDR2 FYNNEI. CDR3 sequence reads: CASSEDGEQYF. Here the CDR3 DNA reads TGTGCCAGCAGTGAAGATGGCGAGCAGTACTTC.

This clone was seen a single time. The chain links TRBV28 to TRBJ2-6, with D hard to call. V was cut by 7 bases and J by 0 bases, with 10 bases left in between. This CDR3 spans 15 amino acids. In germline, CDR1 is MDHEN, CDR2 SYDVKM. Here the CDR3 reads CASIQAASGANVLTF. The CDR3 coding sequence is TGTGCCAGCATCCAAGCTGCCTCTGGGGCCAACGTCCTGACTTTC.

This rearrangement joins TRBV2 to TRBJ1-6; 7 bases line up with TRBD1. The CDR3 has 15 amino acids. Germline V gene lookup returns CDR1 SNHLY and CDR2 FYNNEI. Trimming cost V 7 bases and J 8 bases; bases outside gene matches: 11. CDR3 nucleotide sequence: TGTGCCAGCAAGTTCGGTGGAACAGGGGATTCACCCCTCCACTTT. Amino acid sequence: CASKFGGTGDSPLHF.

The sample holds a few counts of this clone. This chain links TRBV6-5 with TRBJ1-6; weak D call: TRBD1 (6 bases). Germline V lookup: CDR1 MNHEY, CDR2 SVGAGI. The CDR3 is 15 amino acids. V lost 4 bases to trimming and J lost 4 bases, with 11 bases between them. CDR3 DNA sequence: TGTGCCAGCAGTTTGCAGGGACAATATAATTCACCCCTCCACTTT. Translating it yields CASSLQGQYNSPLHF.

The chain carries TRBV15 and TRBJ2-4; tentatively, D is TRBD2 (6 bases). The germline gives CDR1 LNHNV, CDR2 YYDKDF (reference sequence). V lost 3 bases, J lost 5 bases, and 11 bases lay in between. CDR3 size: 14 residues. The CDR3, as DNA: TGTGCCACCAGCAGGGGGACTCTCCAAAACATTCAGTACTTC. Protein: CATSRGTLQNIQYF.

This sequence joins TRBV10-1 and TRBJ2-7; TRBD2 agrees at 14 bases. This CDR3 comprises 17 residues. V trimming: 6 bases; J trimming: 9 bases; junction bases outside the gene matches: 16. In germline, CDR1 is WNHNN, CDR2 SYGVQD (reference sequence). As DNA, the CDR3 is TGCGCCAGCAGCGACAATACGCGGACTAGCGGGAGGTATGGGCAGTACTTC. Residues: CASSDNTRTSGRYGQYF.

In DNA, the CDR3 is TGCGCCAGCAGCTTGAGAGGACTAGCGGGACCTAGCTCCTACAATGAGCAGTTCTTC. This gives the protein CASSLRGLAGPSSYNEQFF. The chain is built from TRBV5-1 and TRBJ2-1, with 12 nucleotides matching TRBD2. In germline, CDR1 is SGHRS, CDR2 YFSETQ. V shed 1 base and J 0 bases; nucleotides not matched to a gene: 8. The CDR3 spans 19 residues. Full variable domain (missing parts from reference TRBV5-1 and TRBJ2-1): KAGVTQTPRYLIKTRGQQVTLSCSPISGHRSVSWYQQTPGQGLQFLFEYFSETQRNKGNFPGRFSGRQFSNSRSEMNVSTLELGDSALYLCASSLRGLAGPSSYNEQFFGPGTRLTVL.

This clone is a singleton in its sample. The J gene is TRBJ2-2, the V gene TRBV6-5; 14 nucleotides agree with TRBD2. Trimming cost V 6 bases and J 6 bases; bases outside gene matches: 3. CDR3 length equals 15 residues. Germline loops: CDR1 MNHEY, CDR2 SVGAGI. The DNA for the CDR3 is TGTGCCAGCAGCCAGGGACTAGCGGGAGCCGGGGAGCTGTTTTTT. Its translation: CASSQGLAGAGELFF.

The V gene is TRBV7-2, the J gene TRBJ1-1, with D unclear. Germline CDR1 reads SGHTA; CDR2 reads FQGNSA. V was trimmed by 0 bases and J by 1 base, leaving 6 bases between them. The CDR3 covers 14 residues. The CDR3 bases are TGTGCCAGCAGCTTAGCGGCAAGGAACACTGAAGCTTTCTTT. Its protein product is CASSLAARNTEAFF.

The rearrangement links TRBV14 to TRBJ1-3; no clear D. The germline V gene encodes CDR1 SGHDN and CDR2 FVKESK. V lost 4 bases to trimming and J lost 3 bases, with 10 bases between them. CDR3 size: 14 residues. The CDR3 is CASSRTGLGNTIYF. Here the CDR3 DNA reads TGTGCCAGCAGCCGGACGGGCCTTGGAAACACCATATATTTT.

This rearrangement joins TRBV5-1 to TRBJ1-1, with TRBD1 identical over 8 bases. The ends lost 0 bases at V and 8 bases at J; junction bases unmatched: 6. The germline CDR1 and CDR2 sequences are SGHRS and YFSETQ. The CDR3 extends over 14 amino acids. The DNA of the CDR3 is TGCGCCAGCAGCTTGGCGGAAAACAGGGGGGAAGCTTTCTTT. This gives the protein CASSLAENRGEAFF.

The chain links TRBV28 to TRBJ2-4; 10 positions match TRBD1. CDR1 and CDR2 (germline): MDHEN, SYDVKM. After removal of 5 bases from V and 6 bases from J, the junction contained 4 bases not matched to a gene. CDR3 length: 14 residues. CDR3 in DNA: TGTGCCAGCAGTCCCCGGGACAGGGGAAACATTCAGTACTTC. Translated, it gives CASSPRDRGNIQYF.

J is TRBJ2-2 and V is TRBV11-1; 8 nucleotides agree with TRBD1. The length of the CDR3 is 16 residues. V lost 5 bases and J lost 4; bases outside the gene matches: 9. The germline V gene encodes CDR1 SGHAT and CDR2 FQDESV (reference sequence). CDR3 sequence: CASSIGTGHSTGELFF. CDR3 nucleotide sequence: TGTGCCAGCAGCATAGGGACAGGCCATTCCACCGGGGAGCTGTTTTTT.

The count of this clone is one. V is TRBV10-3 and J is TRBJ1-2; 7 nucleotides agree with TRBD1. This CDR3 region has 14 residues. The ends lost 8 bases at V and 8 bases at J; junction bases unmatched: 14. The germline CDR1 and CDR2 sequences are ENHRY and SYGVKD. The CDR3, as DNA: TGTGCCATCTCCGGCCAGGAGGGGGCGGAGGGCTACACCTTC. Its translation: CAISGQEGAEGYTF.

With regard to this clone: Other DNA variants within this sample encode the same CDR3. The chain's CDR3 is CASSLGRVNTGELFF. Here the CDR3 DNA reads TGCGCCAGCAGCTTGGGAAGGGTAAACACCGGGGAGCTGTTTTTT. V gene TRBV5-1 combines with J gene TRBJ2-2, with unresolved D. The CDR3 length is 15 residues. Germline V lookup: CDR1 SGHRS, CDR2 YFSETQ. Trimming cost V 0 bases and J 2 bases, with 8 bases left between them.

This chain connects TRBV28 to TRBJ2-7, with TRBD2 matching 8 bases. The V gene end was trimmed by 3 bases and the J gene end by 2 bases; junction bases not matched to a gene: 6. The CDR3 is 15 residues long. The germline CDR1 and CDR2 sequences are MDHEN and SYDVKM. The chain's CDR3 is CASSFLPGLAYEQYF. CDR3 coding DNA: TGTGCCAGCAGTTTCCTGCCGGGACTAGCCTACGAGCAGTACTTC.

This rearrangement joins TRBV7-2 to TRBJ2-2; TRBD2 aligns across 11 bases. Germline loops: CDR1 SGHTA, CDR2 FQGNSA. The ends lost 6 bases at V and 6 bases at J; junction bases unmatched: 3. The CDR3 loop spans 14 amino acids. CDR3 in DNA: TGTGCCAGCAGAGATAGCGGGAGGGCCGGGGAGCTGTTTTTT. Translation gives CASRDSGRAGELFF.